These T cell receptor beta chains were read from a single sample in a study of T cell repertoires in cytomegalovirus infection. TCRdb reprocessed the reads with MiXCR, giving one entry per CDR3 protein. This sample has 490,000 or so distinct CDR3 sequences, with approximately 11% found just once. Material for sequencing was PBMCs. The receptors were sampled from a human donor in good health (CMV status not recorded). Some clones in this sample may be carry-over from other donors' samples. Both conserved end residues are part of each CDR3. The D gene is left open where the match is weak. The size entry is marked missing in some rows and otherwise reads once, few, many or a size class.

j_call | d_call | clone_size | v_call | cdr3_nt | cdr3_aa
TRBJ2-5 | NA | NA | TRBV11-2 | TGTGCCAGCAGCTTAGTAGTAGCGGACCAAGAGACCCAGTACTTC | CASSLVVADQETQYF
TRBJ2-1 | NA | many | TRBV2 | TGTGCCAGCAGTGTAGTCTCCTACAATGAGCAGTTCTTC | CASSVVSYNEQFF
TRBJ2-7 | NA | few | TRBV5-1 | TGCGCCAGCAGTTTCACCCGGGACGGAACCTACGAGCAGTACTTC | CASSFTRDGTYEQYF
TRBJ2-7 | NA | many | TRBV7-6 | TGTGCCAGCAGCCAAAACCCGACAGGACACTACGAGCAGTACTTC | CASSQNPTGHYEQYF
TRBJ1-1 | TRBD1 | NA | TRBV12-3/TRBV12-4 | TGTGCCAGCAGTAGGGACAGGGGGCCTGAGGCTTTCTTT | CASSRDRGPEAFF
TRBJ1-2 | TRBD1 | NA | TRBV6-5 | TGTGCCAGCAGTTACAGGGGGCAGGGGGACTATGGCTACACCTTC | CASSYRGQGDYGYTF
TRBJ2-3 | TRBD2 | many | TRBV15 | TGTGCCACCAGCTCCCTAGCGGGAGGGGACACAGATACGCAGTATTTT | CATSSLAGGDTDTQYF
TRBJ1-6 | NA | NA | TRBV7-9 | TGTGCCAGCAGCGGGGAGAAGAATTCACCCCCCCACTTT | CASSGEKNSPPHF
TRBJ2-3 | TRBD2 | few | TRBV20-1 | TGCAGTGCTAGAGATCCGGGGGGGCCGTCAGATACGCAGTATTTT | CSARDPGGPSDTQYF
TRBJ2-7 | NA | many | TRBV7-9 | TGTGCCAGCAGCTTAGCGGGTAATAGGGGTCGAGGCCTACGCGAGCAGTACTTC | CASSLAGNRGRGLREQYF
TRBJ1-3 | NA | many | TRBV12-3/TRBV12-4 | TGTGCCAGCAGTTTAATGGGGACTGGAAACACCATATATTTT | CASSLMGTGNTIYF
TRBJ2-1 | NA | NA | TRBV12-3/TRBV12-4 | TGTGCCAGCAGCAAGGGGGGAGGGGCGGGGAGCTCCTACAATGAGCAGTTCTTC | CASSKGGGAGSSYNEQFF
TRBJ2-3 | TRBD1 | many | TRBV4-2 | TGTGCCAGCAGCCGAACACAGGGGGATACGCAGTATTTT | CASSRTQGDTQYF
TRBJ1-2 | NA | many | TRBV19 | TGTGCCAGTAGTATTCGGACTCTCTTCTATGGCTACACCTTC | CASSIRTLFYGYTF
TRBJ2-1 | NA | NA | TRBV19 | TGTGCCAGTAGTATGGACCAGCTCCAACGGGGCAATGAGCAGTTCTTC | CASSMDQLQRGNEQFF
TRBJ2-7 | TRBD2 | few | TRBV6-6 | TGTGCCAGCAGCCACAGCGGGAGTGGGTACGAGCAGTACTTC | CASSHSGSGYEQYF
TRBJ2-7 | TRBD2 | many | TRBV2 | TGTGCCAGCACGAGCCCCCCCCCCCGCGGGAGCTCCTACGAGCAGTACTTC | CASTSPPPRGSSYEQYF
TRBJ1-6 | TRBD1 | few | TRBV19 | TGTGCCAGTAGTATAGGGGACAGGGTGAATTCACCCCTCCACTTT | CASSIGDRVNSPLHF
TRBJ1-5 | TRBD1 | many | TRBV6-2/TRBV6-3 | TGTGCCAGCAGGGAACAGGGGTATAGCAATCAGCCCCAGCATTTT | CASREQGYSNQPQHF
TRBJ2-3 | TRBD2 | few | TRBV19 | TGTGCCAGTAGTATCGGCGGGGTCAAAGCGGGAGGGATGGATACGCAGTATTTT | CASSIGGVKAGGMDTQYF
TRBJ2-3 | TRBD2 | many | TRBV6-1 | TGTGCCAGCAGTGAGCGGGGGGAAGATACGCAGTATTTT | CASSERGEDTQYF
TRBJ2-1 | TRBD2 | many | TRBV6-5 | TGTGCCAGCAGCGGGACTACAAACAATGAGCAGTTCTTC | CASSGTTNNEQFF
TRBJ1-2 | NA | many | TRBV11-2 | TGTGCCAGCAGCTCAAATTCTGGCCCCACTAACTATGGCTACACCTTC | CASSSNSGPTNYGYTF
TRBJ2-3 | TRBD2 | NA | TRBV4-2 | TGTGCCAGCAGCCAGGACCCCGGGACTAGCGGGAGCGAGCAGTATTTT | CASSQDPGTSGSEQYF
TRBJ2-7 | TRBD1 | many | TRBV7-8 | TGTGCCAGCAGCTCACAATACAGGGGGCAAGGCGAGCAGTACTTC | CASSSQYRGQGEQYF
TRBJ1-2 | TRBD1 | NA | TRBV10-3 | TGTGCCATCAGCGATACAGGGGGCACAGGGTATGGCTACACCTTC | CAISDTGGTGYGYTF
TRBJ2-3 | TRBD1 | many | TRBV11-3 | TGTGCCAGCAGCTTAGGGGGACAGACCTATACGCAGTATTTT | CASSLGGQTYTQYF
TRBJ2-1 | TRBD2 | NA | TRBV14 | TGTGCCAGCAGCCAAGTGATGGGACTAGCCTACAATGAGCAGTTCTTC | CASSQVMGLAYNEQFF
TRBJ1-5 | NA | few | TRBV19 | TGTGCCAGTAGTATATCGGGAGAGGGGATTCAGCCCCAGCATTTT | CASSISGEGIQPQHF
TRBJ1-4 | NA | few | TRBV3-1 | TGTGCCAGCAGCCAAGATGGGGGTAGAGGGAAACATGAAAAACTGTTTTTT | CASSQDGGRGKHEKLFF
TRBJ2-7 | NA | many | TRBV2 | TGTGCCAGCAGACGTGCAGGTGGCCAGTACTTC | CASRRAGGQYF
TRBJ2-5 | TRBD2 | few | TRBV11-2 | TGTGCCAGCAGCTCGTACCGGGACTATAGGGAAGAGACCCAGTACTTC | CASSSYRDYREETQYF
TRBJ2-7 | TRBD2 | NA | TRBV6-1 | TGTGCCACCCATGGGGCTAGCGGGAGGGGAGGGTACGAGCAGTACTTC | CATHGASGRGGYEQYF
TRBJ2-2 | TRBD2 | many | TRBV18 | TGTGCCAGCTCACCACCCCAATCGCCGGGAGGCCACACCGGGGAGCTGTTTTTT | CASSPPQSPGGHTGELFF
TRBJ2-2 | NA | few | TRBV12-3/TRBV12-4 | TGTGCCAGCACCCTCCTGACCGGGACTTTCAACACCGGGGAGCTGTTTTTT | CASTLLTGTFNTGELFF
TRBJ2-5 | NA | NA | TRBV24-1 | TGTGCCACCAGTGATCCCACCGGGGTTGAGACCCAGTACTTC | CATSDPTGVETQYF
TRBJ2-2 | TRBD2 | NA | TRBV20-1 | TGCAGTGCTAGGGGGACTAGCGGGAGGGCAAGCGGGGAGCTGTTTTTT | CSARGTSGRASGELFF
TRBJ2-1 | TRBD2 | NA | TRBV12-3/TRBV12-4 | TGTACCAGCAGTTTTGGGTTAGCGGGGGGTCAGAATGAGCAGTTCTTC | CTSSFGLAGGQNEQFF
TRBJ2-1 | NA | many | TRBV14 | TGTGCCAGCAGCCAAGATTACTGGGCCCGTGAGCAGTTCTTC | CASSQDYWAREQFF
TRBJ2-3 | TRBD2 | many | TRBV7-3 | TGTGCCAGCAGCCCGAGACTAGCGGGAGACGGGGATACGCAGTATTTT | CASSPRLAGDGDTQYF
TRBJ2-3 | TRBD2 | many | TRBV11-2 | TGTGCCAGCAGCTTAGGACTAGCGGTCGACATGCCAGATACGCAGTATTTT | CASSLGLAVDMPDTQYF
TRBJ2-7 | TRBD2 | many | TRBV27 | TGTGCCAGCAGACCCTTCCGGGGGACTAGAAACACCTACGAGCAGTACTTC | CASRPFRGTRNTYEQYF
TRBJ2-7 | TRBD2 | NA | TRBV11-1 | TGTGCCAGCAGCTTCGGTCTAGCGGGAGTTACCGAGCAGTACTTC | CASSFGLAGVTEQYF
TRBJ1-1 | NA | many | TRBV5-5 | TGTGCCAGCAGCTACACGGAAATACCTCACACTGAAGCTTTCTTT | CASSYTEIPHTEAFF
TRBJ1-1 | TRBD1 | many | TRBV7-9 | TGTGCCAGCAGCACCCGACAGGGGATGAACACTGAAGCTTTCTTT | CASSTRQGMNTEAFF
TRBJ2-2 | NA | many | TRBV6-1 | TGTGCCAGCAGTGACTTTCGTCCCGGGACCGGGGAGCTGTTTTTT | CASSDFRPGTGELFF